These 16 T cell receptor beta chains share one sample of origin, sequenced in a study of metastatic and nonmetastatic thyroid tumors. Ahead of thyroid surgery, no patient had received treatment of any kind. TCRdb re-analyzed the PCR reads using MiXCR. The sample lists about 53,000 clones; roughly 22% were seen once. Sequenced material: blood. These receptors were obtained from a female donor with papillary thyroid cancer or a benign thyroid nodule (not recorded which). Some clones in this sample may be carry-over from other donors' samples.

Remarks on this clone: One end of the junction does not line up with germline, which may come from a read error. CDR3 amino acids: CAWSRECNAPLHF. The CDR3 DNA reads as TGTGCCTGGAGCCGGGAGTGTAATGCACCCCTCCACTTT. The chain combines TRBV30 with TRBJ1-6; the D is unclear. Germline V CDR1 and CDR2: GTSNPN, SVGIG (reference sequence). The CDR3 covers 13 residues.

This clone was counted ten times or more. The chain couples TRBV28 to TRBJ1-2; unclear D gene. V dropped 6 bases and J dropped 8 bases, with 10 bases sitting between them. Germline CDR1 reads MDHEN; CDR2 reads SYDVKM. This CDR3 spans 11 amino acids. CDR3 sequence (DNA): TGTGCCAGCAGGATGTTGAAGGGCTACACCTTC. It is translated as CASRMLKGYTF.

This clone was seen repeatedly, ten times or more. The genes are TRBV9 and TRBJ2-7, with D maybe TRBD1 (5 bases). Trimming left V 3 bases short and J 3 bases short, with 13 bases between. Germline CDR1 and CDR2: SGDLS and YYNGEE. CDR3 length: 14 residues. CDR3 DNA: TGTGCCAGCAGCGCCGAGGACGGACACTACGAGCAGTACTTC. Residues: CASSAEDGHYEQYF.

The count of this clone is one. This chain links TRBV4-2 with TRBJ2-1, with D unclear. Germline loops: CDR1 LGHNA, CDR2 YNFKEQ. V lost 4 bases to trimming and J lost 11 bases, with 21 bases between them. This CDR3 has 15 residues. CDR3 loop: CASSRTYSGRLQQFF. The CDR3 nucleotides read TGTGCCAGCAGCCGGACCTATTCCGGCCGATTACAGCAGTTCTTC.

This clone was detected ten times or more. The chain combines TRBV5-1 with TRBJ2-3; the D call may be TRBD1 or TRBD2 (5 bases each). V was trimmed by 6 bases and J by 2 bases, leaving 16 bases between them. Germline CDR1 reads SGHRS; CDR2 reads YFSETQ. The CDR3 is 15 residues long. The CDR3 here is CASTPEGQITDTQYF. DNA for the CDR3: TGCGCCAGCACCCCCGAGGGGCAGATCACAGATACGCAGTATTTT.

Comment on this clone: Here the CDR3 omits its conserved ending phenylalanine or tryptophan, so a read error is the likely source. This chain uses TRBV28 with TRBJ1-3, with D possibly TRBD1 on 5 matching bases. This CDR3 is built from 17 residues. Trimming pared 5 bases from V and 1 base from J, leaving 18 bases between. Germline CDR1 reads MDHEN; CDR2 reads SYDVKM. Here the CDR3 DNA reads TGTGCCAGCAGTCGAAAACAATACAGGATTTCTGGAAACACCATATATGTT. Amino acid sequence: CASSRKQYRISGNTIYV.

This clone was seen many times. V gene TRBV9 combines with J gene TRBJ1-6, with 8 nucleotides matching TRBD1. Germline values: CDR1 SGDLS, CDR2 YYNGEE. V lost 4 bases to trimming and J lost 6 bases; unmatched junction nucleotides: 6. The CDR3 loop spans 15 amino acids. The chain's CDR3 is CASSLTGQVNSPLHF. As DNA, the CDR3 is TGTGCCAGCAGCTTGACGGGACAGGTTAATTCACCCCTCCACTTT.

This clone was counted at least ten times. The chain combines TRBV9 with TRBJ2-3, with TRBD2 identical over 12 bases. Germline assignment: CDR1 SGDLS and CDR2 YYNGEE. Germline trimming cut 4 bases from V and 2 bases from J; bases unmatched to any gene: 5. This CDR3 has 16 residues. The CDR3 loop reads CASSPGTSGYTDTQYF. The CDR3 DNA reads as TGTGCCAGCAGCCCCGGGACTAGCGGGTACACAGATACGCAGTATTTT.

This clone was counted ten times or more. This chain joins TRBV5-5 and TRBJ1-2; 9 nucleotides match TRBD1. V lost 4 bases to trimming and J lost 7 bases; unmatched junction nucleotides: 11. The CDR3 is 15 residues long. CDR1 and CDR2 from the germline V gene are SGHKS and YYEKEE (reference sequence). CDR3 nucleotides: TGTGCCAGCAGCGCCTCCCAACAGGGGGCGGTTGGCTACACCTTC. Translating gives CASSASQQGAVGYTF.

A word on this clone: At one of its ends the junction is not consistent with the germline gene, which may arise from a read error. The chain is built from TRBV5-1 and TRBJ2-6; D is unclear. The CDR3 contains 15 residues. In germline, CDR1 is SGHRS, CDR2 YFSETQ. The CDR3 DNA reads TGCGCCAGCAGCATGGCAATCTCTGGGTCCAACGTCCTGACTTTC. Protein: CASSMAISGSNVLTF.

This clone showed up many times. The gene calls are TRBV7-9 and TRBJ2-3; D may be TRBD1 (5 bases). V lost 1 base and J lost 5, with 10 bases in between. Germline loops: CDR1 SEHNR, CDR2 FQNEAQ (reference sequence). The CDR3 is 14 amino acids. The CDR3 sequence: CASSLEGVGDTQYF. CDR3 DNA: TGTGCCAGCAGCTTAGAAGGGGTTGGAGATACGCAGTATTTT. The entire variable domain, with the rest obtained from reference TRBV7-9 and TRBJ2-3, is as follows: DTGVSQNPRHKITKRGQNVTFRCDPISEHNRLYWYRQTLGQGPEFLTYFQNEAQLEKSRLLSDRFSAERPKGSFSTLEIQRTEQGDSAMYLCASSLEGVGDTQYFGPGTRLTVL.

This clone was detected many times. The chain employs TRBV4-1 and TRBJ1-4; TRBD1 matches at 9 bases. Germline V gene lookup returns CDR1 MGHRA and CDR2 YSYEKL. The CDR3 spans 15 residues. The V gene end was trimmed by 3 bases and the J gene end by 7 bases; junction bases not matched to a gene: 6. CDR3 loop: CASSQRDRASEKLFF. For the CDR3, the DNA is TGCGCCAGCAGCCAGAGGGACAGGGCGAGTGAAAAACTGTTTTTT.

This clone was found many times. V is TRBV12-3 or TRBV12-4 and J is TRBJ2-3; D remains ambiguous. The CDR3 extends over 11 amino acids. V shed 3 bases and J shed 6 bases, with 4 bases lying between them. The CDR3 bases are TGTGCCAGCAGTTTCCTGGATACGCAGTATTTT. Translating it yields CASSFLDTQYF.

This clone was seen only a few times. Other DNA variants within this sample encode the same CDR3. This chain joins TRBV29-1 and TRBJ2-7, with unresolved D. V lost 5 bases, J lost 0 bases, and 11 bases lay in between. Germline assignment: CDR1 SQVTM and CDR2 ANQGSEA. The CDR3 has 13 residues. The CDR3 is CSVYGRLSYEQYF. Written as DNA, the CDR3 is TGCAGCGTTTACGGACGTCTCTCCTACGAGCAGTACTTC.

This clone is medium-sized within its sample. The chain links TRBV3-1 to TRBJ1-6; 10 bases match TRBD1. This CDR3 contains 15 residues. J gave up 9 bases and V 6 bases, and 8 bases lay outside the gene matches. CDR1 is LGHDT, CDR2 YNNKEL, per germline (reference sequence). The CDR3 region has the DNA TGTGCCAGCAGGCCCGGGACAGGGGCCTCTTCACCCCTCCACTTT. Its protein is CASRPGTGASSPLHF.

With regard to this clone: An end of the junction does not agree with germline; a read error may underlie this. Other nucleotide sequences from this sample produce the same CDR3. V and J are TRBV19 and TRBJ2-3; D uncertain. The germline gives CDR1 LNHDA, CDR2 SQIVND (reference sequence). The CDR3 has 15 residues. The CDR3, as DNA: TGTGCCAGTAGTACGGACGGCACGAGCACATATACGCAGTATTTT. This sequence encodes CASSTDGTSTYTQYF.